Included here is one T cell receptor beta chain sequence, with context. The antigen remains undetermined. Germline assignment: CDR1 MNHNS and CDR2 SASEGT. The CDR3 sequence is 15 residues long. Losses at the gene ends were 5 bases for V and 6 bases for J; bases not matched to a gene: 5. The data are from a study of T cells after yellow fever vaccination. Study background: SMART-Seq v4 Ultra Low Input handled preparation of low-cell-number fractions.

TCRdb passed the 5' RACE reads through MiXCR, listing each CDR3 protein once. The profile shows roughly 330,000 distinct CDR3 sequences, around 7% of them singletons. Study-level findings and limits: Contamination of FACS-sorted repertoires by abundant clonotypes from the bulk population could occur. A large majority of primary-vaccination clones showed up again after the booster (just under 97% CD4, about 90% CD8). A small share of clonotypes appeared in both CD4 and CD8 compartments.

The sequenced sample was PBMCs, obtained around 45 days after the first yellow fever vaccination. The sequence derives from a young man who received the YFV17D yellow fever vaccine. V is TRBV6-1 and J is TRBJ2-2; TRBD2 matches 11 bases. Here the CDR3 reads CASSQSGLAAGELFF. CDR3 coding DNA: TGTGCCAGCAGTCAATCGGGACTAGCGGCCGGGGAGCTGTTTTTT.